The 27 T cell receptor beta chains listed next were all sequenced from one sample in a study of T cell responses to AZD1222 COVID-19 vaccine. Measured with immunoSEQ multiplex PCR; TCRdb has only the in-frame clones, and not every one. This sample has 170,000 or so clones, with approximately 86% found just once. Material: peripheral blood, obtained on day 0 of AZD1222 vaccination. The receptors were sampled from an adult in good health.

This clone turned up a few times. The chain couples TRBV7-2 to TRBJ1-5, with D unresolved. CDR1 and CDR2 (germline): SGHTA, FQGNSA. Trimming took 5 bases from V and 5 from J, leaving 10 bases between them. This CDR3 comprises 13 residues. The CDR3 region has the DNA TGTGCCAGCAGCGGGTTCACCGATCAGCCCCAGCATTTT. Translated: CASSGFTDQPQHF.

This clone was counted a few times. The genes are TRBV30 and TRBJ2-1; D is uncertain. The V and J ends lost 3 bases and 0 bases respectively, with 6 bases between them. The V gene's germline CDR1 is GTSNPN and CDR2 SVGIG (reference sequence). The CDR3 covers 13 residues. The DNA of the CDR3 is TGTGCCTGGAGAATCAGCTCCTACAATGAGCAGTTCTTC. Translating gives CAWRISSYNEQFF. Using reference TRBV30 and TRBJ2-1 for the parts outside the CDR3, the full variable domain is SQTIHQWPATLVQPVGSPLSLECTVEGTSNPNLYWYRQAAGRGLQLLFYSVGIGQISSEVPQNLSASRPQDRQFILSSKKLLLSDSGFYLCAWRISSYNEQFFGPGTRLTVL.

The chain uses TRBV18 and TRBJ2-7; D may be TRBD1 (5 bases). This CDR3 has 12 amino acids. The V and J ends lost 2 bases and 6 bases respectively, with 8 bases between them. Germline V gene data show CDR1 as KGHSH and CDR2 as LQKENI. CDR3 DNA sequence: TGTGCCAGCTCACCATCTAGGGGCGAGCAGTACTTC. This gives the protein CASSPSRGEQYF. Filled out from reference TRBV18 and TRBJ2-7, the complete variable domain reads NAGVMQNPRHLVRRRGQEARLRCSPMKGHSHVYWYRQLPEEGLKFMVYLQKENIIDESGMPKERFSAEFPKEGPSILRIQQVVRGDSAAYFCASSPSRGEQYFGPGTRLTVT.

A few counts support this clone. V and J are TRBV5-1 and TRBJ2-1, with D possibly matching TRBD2 (6 bases). From germline, CDR1 is SGHRS and CDR2 YFSETQ. The CDR3 is made up of 15 amino acids. The V end lost 5 bases, the J end lost 2 bases, and 14 bases lay between the germline ends. In nucleotides, the CDR3 is TGCGCCAGCAGGAATCGCGGGATGGCCTACAATGAGCAGTTCTTC. Protein sequence: CASRNRGMAYNEQFF.

The chain recombines TRBV27 with TRBJ2-1; TRBD1 or TRBD2 may be the D gene (5 bases each). Germline V CDR1 and CDR2: MNHEY, SMNVEV (reference sequence). The CDR3 has 14 amino acids. Trimming left V 2 bases short and J 3 bases short, with 8 bases between. In DNA form, the CDR3 reads TGTGCCAGCAGTTTAGGGACCAGCTACAATGAGCAGTTCTTC. It yields the protein CASSLGTSYNEQFF.

This clone was seen more than once but under ten times. The same CDR3 can be traced to other DNA sequences in this sample. The gene calls are TRBV19 and TRBJ2-1, with 9 bases that match TRBD2. This CDR3 has 15 residues. Per the germline V gene, CDR1 is LNHDA and CDR2 is SQIVND (reference sequence). Losses at the gene ends were 5 bases for V and 3 bases for J; bases not matched to a gene: 5. The CDR3 sequence is CASSLTSGDYNEQFF. The CDR3, as DNA: TGTGCCAGTAGTCTGACTAGCGGAGACTACAATGAGCAGTTCTTC.

The chain carries TRBV19 and TRBJ1-2; 11 positions agree with TRBD1. Germline CDR1 is LNHDA and CDR2 is SQIVND (reference sequence). V trimming: 8 bases; J trimming: 8 bases; junction bases outside the gene matches: 10. The CDR3 totals 14 residues. The CDR3 spells CASSYGQGAGGYTF. The CDR3 coding sequence is TGTGCCAGTTCCTACGGACAGGGGGCGGGCGGCTACACCTTC.

The DNA for the CDR3 is TGTGCCACCAGCAGAGCTCCACCCCCCTCGGCACTATCCCACGAGCAGTACTTC. Residues: CATSRAPPPSALSHEQYF. J is TRBJ2-7 and V is TRBV15; D gene uncertain. The CDR3 is made up of 18 amino acids. Germline-derived CDR1 and CDR2 are LNHNV and YYDKDF (reference sequence). V was pared by 1 base and J by 5 bases, with 24 bases between.

The chain carries TRBV7-9 and TRBJ2-1; 9 bases are shared with TRBD1. Germline assignment: CDR1 SEHNR and CDR2 FQNEAQ (reference sequence). The V segment lost 10 bases and the J segment 4 bases; nucleotides outside the gene matches: 20. This CDR3 comprises 18 residues. CDR3: CATTNPQGAQNYYNEQFF. CDR3 bases: TGTGCCACCACGAACCCACAGGGGGCGCAAAATTATTACAATGAGCAGTTCTTC.

The chain couples TRBV19 to TRBJ1-1; 7 positions match TRBD1. Germline-derived CDR1 and CDR2 are LNHDA and SQIVND (reference sequence). The CDR3 spans 15 residues. The V and J ends lost 7 bases and 12 bases, in that order; junction bases with no gene match: 20. The CDR3 sequence: CASTPSGGGAGTTFF. As DNA, the CDR3 is TGTGCCAGTACCCCCAGCGGAGGGGGCGCCGGAACGACTTTCTTT.

V is TRBV3-1 (or the pseudogene TRBV3-2) and J is TRBJ2-1; a possible D gene is TRBD1 (6 bases). V was clipped by 1 base and J by 15 bases, with 16 bases between them. In germline, CDR1 is LGHDT, CDR2 YNNKEL (reference sequence). This CDR3 spans 13 amino acids. CDR3 sequence reads: CASSQVGQRSLFF. CDR3 sequence (DNA): TGTGCCAGCAGCCAAGTAGGACAGAGGAGTCTGTTCTTC.

This chain links TRBV5-1 with TRBJ1-3; unclear D gene. Per germline, CDR1 SGHRS and CDR2 YFSETQ. The CDR3 is 16 amino acids. Trimming took 0 bases from V and 7 from J, leaving 17 bases between them. The CDR3 loop reads CASSLEALTLDNTIYF. The CDR3 coding sequence is TGCGCCAGCAGCTTGGAGGCGTTGACTCTGGACAACACCATATATTTT.

This clone was observed once. The chain carries TRBV6-6 and TRBJ1-1; D may be TRBD1 (5 bases). Trimming removed 5 bases at V and 11 bases at J, with 15 bases between. This CDR3 has 12 residues. Germline loops: CDR1 MNHNY, CDR2 SVGAGI (reference sequence). The CDR3 DNA reads TGTGCCAGCAGTCCTCGGGGGGGGATGGCTTTCTTT. Amino acid sequence: CASSPRGGMAFF.

V usage is TRBV2 and J usage is TRBJ1-1; D possibly corresponds to TRBD1 (5 bases). The CDR3 has 13 amino acids. The germline gives CDR1 SNHLY, CDR2 FYNNEI. V lost 8 bases to trimming and J lost 4 bases, with 14 bases between them. The CDR3 nucleotides are TGTGCCAGCCGAATTGAGGGACTCACTGAAGCTTTCTTT. Amino acid sequence: CASRIEGLTEAFF.

This sequence joins TRBV5-1 and TRBJ2-7, with TRBD1 matching 7 bases. The CDR3 consists of 15 residues. Germline-derived CDR1 and CDR2 are SGHRS and YFSETQ. V lost 5 bases to trimming and J lost 0 bases; unmatched junction nucleotides: 8. The CDR3 here is CASRAGTASSYEQYF. Here the CDR3 DNA reads TGCGCCAGCAGAGCCGGGACAGCTAGCTCCTACGAGCAGTACTTC. The full variable domain, with the rest looked up from reference TRBV5-1 and TRBJ2-7, is KAGVTQTPRYLIKTRGQQVTLSCSPISGHRSVSWYQQTPGQGLQFLFEYFSETQRNKGNFPGRFSGRQFSNSRSEMNVSTLELGDSALYLCASRAGTASSYEQYFGPGTRLTVT.

This chain joins TRBV4-1 and TRBJ1-4; 9 nucleotides line up with TRBD1. The CDR3 length is 15 residues. From germline, CDR1 is MGHRA and CDR2 YSYEKL. The ends lost 4 bases at V and 8 bases at J; junction bases unmatched: 8. CDR3 amino acids: CASSPGGQGREKLFF. CDR3 sequence (DNA): TGCGCCAGCAGCCCCGGGGGACAGGGTAGGGAAAAACTGTTTTTT.

The gene calls are TRBV11-2 and TRBJ1-1; no definite D call. The CDR3 runs to 13 residues. Trimming shortened V by 1 base and J by 0 bases, and 3 bases separated the two germline ends. From germline, CDR1 is SGHAT and CDR2 FQNNGV. CDR3: CASSLGLNTEAFF. The DNA for the CDR3 is TGTGCCAGCAGCTTAGGCCTGAACACTGAAGCTTTCTTT.

The chain is built from TRBV6-5 and TRBJ2-1, with D possibly TRBD2 on 5 matching bases. This CDR3 is 15 amino acids long. CDR1 and CDR2 from the germline V gene are MNHEY and SVGAGI. Trimming shortened V by 2 bases and J by 1 base, and 9 bases separated the two germline ends. CDR3 bases: TGTGCCAGCAGTTACCGGGGTCCATCCTACAATGAGCAGTTCTTC. Amino acid sequence: CASSYRGPSYNEQFF.

CDR3 in DNA: TGTGCCAGCAGCCCCCGGCTAGTGGGGATTCGGGCGGGGGAGCTGTTTTTT. Amino acids: CASSPRLVGIRAGELFF. This chain connects TRBV5-4 to TRBJ2-2; no firm D call. CDR1 and CDR2 from the germline V gene are SGHNT and YYREEE (reference sequence). V was clipped by 4 bases and J by 8 bases, with 24 bases between them. The CDR3 length is 17 residues. The complete variable domain, with remaining parts taken from reference TRBV5-4 and TRBJ2-2, reads ETGVTQSPTHLIKTRGQQVTLRCSSQSGHNTVSWYQQALGQGPQFIFQYYREEENGRGNFPPRFSGLQFPNYSSELNVNALELDDSALYLCASSPRLVGIRAGELFFGEGSRLTVL.

This chain joins TRBV7-9 and TRBJ2-3; D uncertain. CDR1 and CDR2 from the germline V gene are SEHNR and FQNEAQ (reference sequence). The CDR3 runs to 12 residues. The V end was cut by 7 bases, the J end by 6 bases, with 11 bases between. The CDR3 sequence: CASTLGRDTQYF. For the CDR3, the DNA is TGTGCCAGCACCTTGGGTCGGGATACGCAGTATTTT.

The gene calls are TRBV28 and TRBJ1-3, with TRBD1 matching 7 bases. The CDR3 loop spans 17 amino acids. With V trimmed by 3 bases and J by 1 base, 9 bases remained unmatched. CDR1 is MDHEN, CDR2 SYDVKM, per germline. CDR3 loop: CASSFQGGVYSGNTIYF. The CDR3 DNA sequence: TGTGCCAGCAGTTTCCAGGGGGGGGTGTATTCTGGAAACACCATATATTTT. The full variable domain, rest sourced from reference TRBV28 and TRBJ1-3, is DVKVTQSSRYLVKRTGEKVFLECVQDMDHENMFWYRQDPGLGLRLIYFSYDVKMKEKGDIPEGYSVSREKKERFSLILESASTNQTSMYLCASSFQGGVYSGNTIYFGEGSWLTVV.

This chain joins TRBV9 and TRBJ1-1; D is undetermined. Germline CDR1 and CDR2: SGDLS and YYNGEE. The CDR3 runs to 13 residues. V was trimmed by 0 bases and J by 4 bases, leaving 7 bases between them. CDR3 sequence (DNA): TGTGCCAGCAGCGTAGAGGGTGGCACTGAAGCTTTCTTT. Translation: CASSVEGGTEAFF.

This chain links TRBV30 with TRBJ2-1; the D is unclear. V was pared by 2 bases and J by 8 bases, with 4 bases between. The CDR3 contains 10 residues. The germline gives CDR1 GTSNPN, CDR2 SVGIG (reference sequence). CDR3 sequence reads: CAWSLDEQFF. DNA of the CDR3: TGTGCCTGGAGTTTGGATGAGCAGTTCTTC.

The chain has TRBV6-5 and TRBJ2-3, with TRBD2 matching over 9 bases. J was trimmed by 5 bases and V by 6 bases; bases with no gene match: 9. The germline gives CDR1 MNHEY, CDR2 SVGAGI. The CDR3 extends over 15 amino acids. This chain's CDR3 is CASSGVAGDLDTQYF. Written as DNA, the CDR3 is TGTGCCAGCAGCGGGGTAGCGGGAGATCTAGATACGCAGTATTTT.

This rearrangement joins TRBV6-5 to TRBJ2-5, with D hard to call. Germline V gene sequence: CDR1 MNHEY, CDR2 SVGAGI. Trimming cost V 2 bases and J 2 bases, with 9 bases left between them. The CDR3 loop spans 14 amino acids. CDR3 bases: TGTGCCAGCAGTTACGGGCATACACAAGAGACCCAGTACTTC. Residues: CASSYGHTQETQYF.

The table lists this clone with a few counts. The V gene is TRBV28, the J gene TRBJ1-2, with D possibly being TRBD1 (6 bases). This CDR3 spans 10 amino acids. Between the trimmed V and J ends, which lost 6 bases and 13 bases, there was a span of 12 bases. Germline V gives CDR1 MDHEN, CDR2 SYDVKM. CDR3 residues: CASSRTGTTF. DNA for the CDR3: TGTGCCAGCAGCCGAACAGGGACCACCTTC.

CDR3 loop: CASSSGQPTEQYF. CDR3 DNA sequence: TGTGCCAGCAGCTCCGGCCAACCCACCGAGCAGTACTTC. The gene calls are TRBV11-3 and TRBJ2-7; D unresolved. The germline V and J ends were trimmed by 4 bases and 6 bases, with 13 bases remaining between them. Germline CDR1 SGHNT, CDR2 YENEEA. The CDR3 totals 13 residues.